This TCR beta chain appears in the sequencing data of a study of blood T cells in healthy people across ages. Study results and limitations: CMV infection status of these donors was not known. The study found more naive CD4+ cells and higher diversity in long-lived than aged donors. The recorded TCR beta diversity per million T cells decreased in a roughly linear manner with age.

This clonotype was observed at least ten times. Its antigen remains unidentified. Those donating, healthy Caucasian individuals from Russia, were aged roughly 6 to 95. It was with a sample-barcoded 5' primer and a J-beta primer mix that a second PCR of roughly 6 to 12 cycles was run. Each CDR3 protein is one row after TCRdb ran MiXCR on the 5' RACE reads. The data contain 550,000 to 800,000 distinct CDR3 sequences, around 32% of them seen just once; the ten biggest clones take up 15%. The CDR3 totals 14 residues. Germline CDR1 is SGHRS and CDR2 is YFSETQ. V lost 2 bases, J lost 4 bases, and 12 bases lay in between.

The source material was blood. The chain is built from TRBV5-1 and TRBJ1-2; D unclear. This clonotype was obtained from a woman older than 75 in good health. CDR3 bases: TGCGCCAGCAGCTTCCAGCTCACTGGCTATGGCTACACCTTC. It translates to CASSFQLTGYGYTF.